These T cell receptor beta chains were read from a single sample in a study of a mutant IDH1 vaccine in newly diagnosed glioma. TCRdb's table, derived via immunoSEQ multiplex PCR, lists solely in-frame clones and lacks some. Among around 25,000 clones listed, around 82% were seen once. Antigen specificity for these receptors is unknown. The source was PBMCs, collected from a glioma patient whose treatment included an IDH1 peptide vaccine. Receptors were obtained from a woman aged 18-29 years with glioma. The CDR3 runs from the conserved cysteine through the conserved F or W. A D gene is named only where the DNA matches it firmly. Size tells how often a clone was seen (once, few, many) or the class of an expanded clone, and some rows leave it out.

size: once
J: TRBJ1-2
V: TRBV14
D: NA
DNA: TGTGCCAGCAGCCAAGTAGGCAACCGGGGCTATGGCTACACCTTC
CDR3: CASSQVGNRGYGYTF

size: NA
J: TRBJ1-2
V: TRBV6-6
D: NA
DNA: TGTGCCAGCAGCCCCGTTCAGCTGGATGGCTACACCTTC
CDR3: CASSPVQLDGYTF

size: NA
J: TRBJ2-2
V: TRBV27
D: TRBD1
DNA: TGTGCCAGCAGTTTGGACAGGGGCACGTCCTACACCGGGGAGCTGTTTTTT
CDR3: CASSLDRGTSYTGELFF

size: NA
J: TRBJ2-3
V: TRBV7-2
D: NA
DNA: TGTGCCAGCAGCTCCGTGATCTTGCGCAGCACAGATACGCAGTATTTT
CDR3: CASSSVILRSTDTQYF

size: NA
J: TRBJ2-3
V: TRBV7-9
D: NA
DNA: TGTGCCAGCAGCTATACAGATACGCAGTATTTT
CDR3: CASSYTDTQYF

size: NA
J: TRBJ2-7
V: TRBV2
D: TRBD2
DNA: TGTGCCAGCAGTGCAAAGCGGGGTAATCAAGTCGCCTACGAGCAGTACTTC
CDR3: CASSAKRGNQVAYEQYF

size: few
J: TRBJ2-5
V: TRBV7-9
D: TRBD1
DNA: TGTGCCAGCAGCCCTGGACAGGGATTGACTGAGACCCAGTACTTC
CDR3: CASSPGQGLTETQYF

size: NA
J: TRBJ2-5
V: TRBV25-1
D: TRBD2
DNA: TGTGCCAGCAGTGTATTGGGAGGGTTAGTTGGGGAGACCCAGTACTTC
CDR3: CASSVLGGLVGETQYF

size: NA
J: TRBJ1-5
V: TRBV27
D: TRBD1
DNA: TGTGCCAGCAGTTTCTTGGGACAGGGAATTGCGCCCCAGCATTTT
CDR3: CASSFLGQGIAPQHF

size: NA
J: TRBJ1-3
V: TRBV6-6
D: NA
DNA: TGTGCCAGCAGCCTACAGGGTGCTGGAAACACCATATATTTT
CDR3: CASSLQGAGNTIYF

size: NA
J: TRBJ1-1
V: TRBV4-2
D: TRBD1
DNA: TGTGCCAGCAGTGGACAGGGGTACACTGAAGCTTTCTTT
CDR3: CASSGQGYTEAFF

size: NA
J: TRBJ2-6
V: TRBV5-1
D: NA
DNA: TGCGCCAGCACCCCCCTCGGGACAATCTCTGGGGCCAACGTCCTGACTTTC
CDR3: CASTPLGTISGANVLTF

size: NA
J: TRBJ2-1
V: TRBV5-1
D: NA
DNA: TGCGCCAGCAGCTTGGACAGGGGGGGAGGCGAGCAGTTCTTC
CDR3: CASSLDRGGGEQFF

size: NA
J: TRBJ2-2
V: TRBV29-1
D: NA
DNA: TGCAGCGTACGCGGGGACGCGAACACCGGGGAGCTGTTTTTT
CDR3: CSVRGDANTGELFF

size: NA
J: TRBJ1-1
V: TRBV10-3
D: NA
DNA: TGTGCCACGCGAGTGGGGGAGGGAGAAGCTTTCTTT
CDR3: CATRVGEGEAFF

size: NA
J: TRBJ1-1
V: TRBV27
D: NA
DNA: TGTGCCAGCAGTTCGACCTTGGAGTCTGAAGCTTTCTTT
CDR3: CASSSTLESEAFF

size: NA
J: TRBJ1-4
V: TRBV18
D: TRBD1
DNA: TGTGCCAGCTCACCACGTAGGACAGGGACTGAAAAACTGTTTTTT
CDR3: CASSPRRTGTEKLFF

size: NA
J: TRBJ1-2
V: TRBV6-5
D: NA
DNA: TGTGCCAGCAGTTACTCGATAGGACAGCACTATGGCTACACCTTC
CDR3: CASSYSIGQHYGYTF

size: NA
J: TRBJ1-1
V: TRBV6-5
D: TRBD1
DNA: TGTGCCAGCAGTTACTTCCCAACAGGGGTGAACACTGAAGCTTTCTTT
CDR3: CASSYFPTGVNTEAFF

size: NA
J: TRBJ2-2
V: TRBV13
D: TRBD1
DNA: TGTGCCAGCAGCGTGAACAGGGGTAGGTCCGGGGAGCTGTTTTTT
CDR3: CASSVNRGRSGELFF

size: NA
J: TRBJ2-7
V: TRBV5-6
D: TRBD2
DNA: TGTGCCAGCAGCTTGGTGTGGAGCGGGAGTTCCCACGAGCAGTACTTC
CDR3: CASSLVWSGSSHEQYF

size: NA
J: TRBJ1-1
V: TRBV15
D: TRBD1
DNA: TGTGCCACCAGCTTGGGACAGCAGAACACTGAAGCTTTCTTT
CDR3: CATSLGQQNTEAFF

size: NA
J: TRBJ1-2
V: TRBV19
D: NA
DNA: TGTGCCAGTAGTATTTGGGGGCGGTCGGGGTACTATGGCTACACCTTC
CDR3: CASSIWGRSGYYGYTF

size: NA
J: TRBJ2-7
V: TRBV27
D: TRBD1
DNA: TGTGCCACCCTGGGGGACAGGGACTACGAGCAGTACTTC
CDR3: CATLGDRDYEQYF

size: NA
J: TRBJ2-7
V: TRBV19
D: NA
DNA: TGTGCCAGTAGTATGGGACAATTTTACGAGCAGTACTTC
CDR3: CASSMGQFYEQYF

size: NA
J: TRBJ1-1
V: TRBV27
D: NA
DNA: TGTGCCAGCAGTTACGCCTCTGAAGCTTTCTTT
CDR3: CASSYASEAFF

size: NA
J: TRBJ2-1
V: TRBV19
D: NA
DNA: TGTGCCAGTAGCCCGAGCTCCTACAATGAGCAGTTCTTC
CDR3: CASSPSSYNEQFF

size: NA
J: TRBJ1-4
V: TRBV5-6
D: NA
DNA: TGTGCCAGCAGCTTAGGCAGGCTTAATAAAAAACTGTTTTTT
CDR3: CASSLGRLNKKLFF

size: NA
J: TRBJ2-2
V: TRBV7-6
D: NA
DNA: TGTGCCAGCAGCTTAGTTCCGAACACCGGGGAGCTGTTTTTT
CDR3: CASSLVPNTGELFF

size: NA
J: TRBJ1-1
V: TRBV6-5
D: NA
DNA: TGTGCCAGCACCTCCACCACTGAAGCTTTCTTT
CDR3: CASTSTTEAFF

size: NA
J: TRBJ2-2
V: TRBV6-5
D: NA
DNA: TGTGCCAGCAGACTTCCCACAACCGGGGAGCTGTTTTTT
CDR3: CASRLPTTGELFF

size: few
J: TRBJ1-6
V: TRBV4-1
D: NA
DNA: TGCGCCAGCAGCCAAGTGAACGACACACCCCTCCACTTT
CDR3: CASSQVNDTPLHF

size: NA
J: TRBJ2-7
V: TRBV29-1
D: NA
DNA: TGCAGCGTTGTTCTTCTCAGTCGGATTTGGGAGCAGTACTTC
CDR3: CSVVLLSRIWEQYF

size: few
J: TRBJ1-2
V: TRBV9
D: TRBD1
DNA: TGTGCCAGCAGCACCCTTGGAGGTGCAGGGGGCGATGGCTACACCTTC
CDR3: CASSTLGGAGGDGYTF

size: few
J: TRBJ1-5
V: TRBV30
D: NA
DNA: TGTGCCTGGTCATCAATCGGGGGCAGTCAGCCCCAGCATTTT
CDR3: CAWSSIGGSQPQHF

size: few
J: TRBJ1-2
V: TRBV7-2
D: NA
DNA: TGTGCCAGCAGTCCTATGAGTGTGAGTGGCTACACCTTC
CDR3: CASSPMSVSGYTF

size: NA
J: TRBJ2-4
V: TRBV4-2
D: TRBD2
DNA: TGTGCCAGCAGCCAAGTAGGGACTAGCCTGGATGTAGCCAAAAACATTCAGTACTTC
CDR3: CASSQVGTSLDVAKNIQYF

size: NA
J: TRBJ2-1
V: TRBV5-4
D: NA
DNA: TGTGCCAGCAGCACACCCTCAAAGGGGTACAATGAGCAGTTCTTC
CDR3: CASSTPSKGYNEQFF

size: NA
J: TRBJ2-5
V: TRBV10-3
D: TRBD1
DNA: TGTGCCATCGGGCCGACCGGGACAGGGATGAGGCAAGAGACCCAGTACTTC
CDR3: CAIGPTGTGMRQETQYF

size: NA
J: TRBJ1-4
V: TRBV5-1
D: TRBD1
DNA: TGCGCCAGCAGCTCGGGACAGCCTAATGAAAAACTGTTTTTT
CDR3: CASSSGQPNEKLFF

size: NA
J: TRBJ1-4
V: TRBV11-3
D: NA
DNA: TGTGCCAGCAGCTCCTACGCCTTTAGTAATGAAAAACTGTTTTTT
CDR3: CASSSYAFSNEKLFF

size: NA
J: TRBJ1-4
V: TRBV2
D: TRBD1
DNA: TGTGCCAGCAGCGTTGGACAGGTTGGGGAAAAACTGTTTTTT
CDR3: CASSVGQVGEKLFF